A single sample gave rise to the 17 T cell receptor beta chains below, sequenced in a study of blood T cell repertoires in COVID-19. Sequencing used immunoSEQ multiplex PCR; TCRdb keeps in-frame clones, though not all of them. This sample carries 450,000 or so clones, around 91% of them seen once, and the ten largest clones take 1.5% to 1.7%. Sequencing used peripheral blood. These receptors originate from a woman in her forties with COVID-19, enrolled during active disease.

This rearrangement joins TRBV18 to TRBJ2-7; 11 positions match TRBD2. The CDR3 is 17 amino acids. Germline loops: CDR1 KGHSH, CDR2 LQKENI. V lost 5 bases to trimming and J lost 3 bases; unmatched junction nucleotides: 12. The CDR3 spells CASSAAGTSGGYYEQYF. As DNA, the CDR3 is TGTGCCAGCTCAGCCGCCGGGACTAGCGGAGGGTACTACGAGCAGTACTTC.

This clone was counted once. The chain combines TRBV12-5 with TRBJ2-3, with a possible D match to TRBD1 (5 bases). In germline, CDR1 is LGHNT, CDR2 FRNRAP. This CDR3 is 13 amino acids long. Deletions cut 0 bases from V and 6 bases from J, with 7 bases between. The CDR3 DNA is TGTGCTAGTGGTTTGGTACAGGCGGATACGCAGTATTTT. Amino acids: CASGLVQADTQYF.

This clone was detected once. The same CDR3 is also encoded by other DNA sequences in this sample. V is TRBV5-1 and J is TRBJ1-4; 9 positions agree with TRBD1. Per germline, CDR1 SGHRS and CDR2 YFSETQ. Trimming at V came to 1 base and at J to 7 bases, leaving 5 bases not matched to a gene. There are 15 residues in the CDR3. The CDR3, as DNA: TGCGCCAGCAGCTTGCTACAGGGGGCCGGTGAAAAACTGTTTTTT. The encoded protein is CASSLLQGAGEKLFF.

This clone was recorded a few times. The V and J genes are TRBV27 and TRBJ1-2; D is perhaps TRBD1 (5 bases). The CDR3 loop spans 15 amino acids. The V and J ends lost 1 base and 7 bases respectively, with 16 bases between them. Germline assignment: CDR1 MNHEY and CDR2 SMNVEV (reference sequence). CDR3 sequence reads: CASSLFPVAGSGYTF. The DNA for the CDR3 is TGTGCCAGCAGTTTATTCCCGGTGGCAGGGTCTGGCTACACCTTC.

The V call is TRBV2, the J call TRBJ2-1, with 14 nucleotides matching TRBD2. Per germline, CDR1 SNHLY and CDR2 FYNNEI. The CDR3 spans 18 residues. Germline trimming cut 5 bases from V and 2 bases from J; bases unmatched to any gene: 8. The chain's CDR3 is CASSLTGGLAGAYNEQFF. The CDR3 nucleotides read TGTGCCAGCAGTCTCACCGGGGGACTAGCGGGAGCCTACAATGAGCAGTTCTTC. The full variable domain, with the rest looked up from reference TRBV2 and TRBJ2-1, is EPEVTQTPSHQVTQMGQEVILRCVPISNHLYFYWYRQILGQKVEFLVSFYNNEISEKSEIFDDQFSVERPDGSNFTLKIRSTKLEDSAMYFCASSLTGGLAGAYNEQFFGPGTRLTVL.

The chain recombines TRBV28 with TRBJ2-3; TRBD2 aligns across 12 bases. The J segment lost 2 bases and the V segment lost 3 bases, leaving 12 bases of the junction unmatched. CDR1 MDHEN and CDR2 SYDVKM come from the germline V gene. CDR3 length: 19 amino acids. The DNA of the CDR3 is TGTGCCAGCAGTTTCGAGGCTAGCGGGGGGGCGGCTGTCACAGATACGCAGTATTTT. This sequence encodes CASSFEASGGAAVTDTQYF.

The chain recombines TRBV9 with TRBJ2-1, with 12 bases lining up with TRBD2. Unmatched junction bases numbered 10, after V lost 4 bases and J lost 8 bases. The CDR3 is 16 amino acids. Germline loops: CDR1 SGDLS, CDR2 YYNGEE. The CDR3 loop reads CASSPILAGGPYEQFF. As DNA, the CDR3 is TGTGCCAGCAGCCCTATTCTAGCGGGAGGGCCCTATGAGCAGTTCTTC.

This chain joins TRBV5-1 and TRBJ1-1, with D unclear. This CDR3 region has 13 residues. V was cut by 2 bases and J by 0 bases, with 5 bases left in between. From germline, CDR1 is SGHRS and CDR2 YFSETQ. DNA for the CDR3: TGCGCCAGCAGCTTTACGGTGAACACTGAAGCTTTCTTT. Residues: CASSFTVNTEAFF.

Turning to this clone: A junction end diverges from the germline sequence, so it may reflect a read error. V is TRBV10-3 and J is TRBJ1-2; the match to TRBD1 covers 10 bases. Germline CDR1 ENHRY, CDR2 SYGVKD. This CDR3 is built from 14 residues. This CDR3 is CATSGTGVNYGYTF. The CDR3 DNA reads as TGTGCCACCAGTGGGACAGGGGTAAACTATGGCTACACCTTC.

This clone was counted only a few times. The V and J genes are TRBV18 and TRBJ1-2; TRBD1 is a possible D gene (5 bases). The CDR3 length is 14 residues. Germline loops: CDR1 KGHSH, CDR2 LQKENI. Trimming removed 2 bases at V and 4 bases at J, with 11 bases between. CDR3: CASSPSRTSYGYTF. Written as DNA, the CDR3 is TGTGCCAGCTCACCAAGTCGGACAAGCTATGGCTACACCTTC.

The chain couples TRBV19 to TRBJ2-1; maybe TRBD2 (6 bases). CDR3 length: 14 amino acids. The V and J ends lost 3 bases and 5 bases respectively, with 11 bases between them. In germline, CDR1 is LNHDA, CDR2 SQIVND (reference sequence). Here the CDR3 reads CASSISSVDNEQFF. The CDR3 DNA is TGTGCCAGTAGTATTTCTAGCGTAGACAATGAGCAGTTCTTC.

The rearrangement joins TRBV6-5 to TRBJ1-1; 7 bases fit TRBD1. Germline V gene lookup returns CDR1 MNHEY and CDR2 SVGAGI. This CDR3 contains 13 residues. The V segment lost 5 bases and the J segment 8 bases; nucleotides outside the gene matches: 8. The DNA for the CDR3 is TGTGCCAGCAGTACACGAGACAGGGAGGAAGCTTTCTTT. The encoded protein is CASSTRDREEAFF.

This chain connects TRBV5-5 to TRBJ2-5; unclear D gene. Looked up from germline, CDR1 is SGHKS and CDR2 is YYEKEE (reference sequence). V lost 0 bases and J lost 2, with 8 bases in between. CDR3 length: 14 residues. The CDR3 loop is CASSLARQQETQYF. DNA of the CDR3: TGTGCCAGCAGCTTGGCGAGGCAGCAAGAGACCCAGTACTTC.

The chain carries TRBV6-1 and TRBJ1-2; D unclear. The CDR3 length is 16 residues. Trimming shortened V by 2 bases and J by 7 bases, and 20 bases separated the two germline ends. Germline V CDR1 and CDR2: MNHNS, SASEGT. The CDR3 DNA sequence: TGTGCCAGCAGTGAATATTCGGGTACCCCGGAGGGTGGCTACACCTTC. This gives the protein CASSEYSGTPEGGYTF.

This clone was counted only a few times. J is TRBJ1-2 and V is TRBV28; 8 positions match TRBD1. The germline CDR1 and CDR2 sequences are MDHEN and SYDVKM. The CDR3 extends over 15 amino acids. Trimming cost V 1 base and J 6 bases; bases outside gene matches: 7. CDR3 DNA: TGTGCCAGCAGTTTATACCAGGCAGGGGGCAATGGCTACACCTTC. It translates to CASSLYQAGGNGYTF.

The chain carries TRBV5-4 and TRBJ2-2; D remains unclear. Germline CDR1 SGHNT, CDR2 YYREEE (reference sequence). The CDR3 loop spans 15 amino acids. Trimming took off 1 base at V and 0 bases at J, with 7 bases between the two ends. Here the CDR3 reads CASSLPGTNTGELFF. DNA of the CDR3: TGTGCCAGCAGCTTGCCGGGTACGAACACCGGGGAGCTGTTTTTT.

This clone was seen only a few times. This sample includes further DNA sequences coding for the same CDR3. V and J are TRBV6-4 and TRBJ2-1; 10 bases map to TRBD2. J was trimmed by 4 bases and V by 0 bases; bases with no gene match: 0. This CDR3 contains 15 residues. Germline V gene data show CDR1 as MRHNA and CDR2 as SNTAGT. For the CDR3, the DNA is TGTGCCAGCAGTGACTCAGCGGGAGGGTACAATGAGCAGTTCTTC. Protein: CASSDSAGGYNEQFF.